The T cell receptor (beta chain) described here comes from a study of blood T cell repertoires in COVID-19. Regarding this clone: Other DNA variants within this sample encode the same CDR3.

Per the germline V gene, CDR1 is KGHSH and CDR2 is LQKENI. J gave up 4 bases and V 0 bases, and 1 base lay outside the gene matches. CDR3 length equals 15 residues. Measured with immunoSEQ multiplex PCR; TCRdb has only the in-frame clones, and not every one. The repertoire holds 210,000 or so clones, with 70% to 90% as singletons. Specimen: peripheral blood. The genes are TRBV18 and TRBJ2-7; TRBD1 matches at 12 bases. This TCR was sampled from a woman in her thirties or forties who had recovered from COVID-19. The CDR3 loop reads CASSPPGQGAYEQYF. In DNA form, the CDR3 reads TGTGCCAGCTCACCACCGGGACAGGGGGCTTACGAGCAGTACTTC.